This TCR beta chain was recovered during a study of blood T cells in healthy people across ages. Study-level findings and limits: Expanded clonotype changes were possibly confounded by unknown donor CMV status. As age increased, TCR beta diversity per million T cells fell in a roughly linear fashion.

Using a J-beta primer mix together with a sample-barcoded 5' primer, a second PCR was run for roughly 7 to 12 cycles. Through a template-switch adaptor with 12 random nucleotides, each cDNA molecule received a tag. TCRdb passed the 5' RACE reads through MiXCR, listing each CDR3 protein once. The table includes fewer than 2 million distinct CDR3 sequences, about two fifths detected once. Every donor gave 9 to 10 milliliters of peripheral blood. Regarding this clonotype: Its antigen is not known.

Trimming pared 10 bases from V and 4 bases from J, leaving 7 bases between. The CDR3 is made up of 11 amino acids. Germline CDR1 MDHEN, CDR2 SYDVKM. The TCR originated in a human donor in good health. The sequencing sample was made of blood. The rearrangement links TRBV28 to TRBJ2-2; D not certain. The CDR3 nucleotides read TGTGCCACGCAGATCACCGGGGAGCTGTTTTTT. Translating gives CATQITGELFF.